These 29 T cell receptor beta chains were sequenced from one sample in a study of shared clonotypes between healthy human individuals. Sequencing used immunoSEQ multiplex PCR; TCRdb keeps in-frame clones, though not all of them. The sample records 2 million to 2.5 million clones, more than 90% being singletons. The material sequenced was naive CD4+ T cells sorted from blood. The subset is: CD45RA+ positively selected. The receptors originated from a man aged 18 to 30 in good health.

This chain connects TRBV15 to TRBJ2-1, with TRBD1 as a possible D gene (5 bases). Between the trimmed V and J ends, which lost 0 bases and 0 bases, there was a span of 6 bases. From germline, CDR1 is LNHNV and CDR2 YYDKDF (reference sequence). CDR3 length equals 15 residues. The CDR3, as DNA: TGTGCCACCAGCAGAGAGACAGTCTCCTACAATGAGCAGTTCTTC. As protein: CATSRETVSYNEQFF.

This sequence joins TRBV5-6 and TRBJ2-6; D could derive from TRBD1 or TRBD2 (5 bases each). Germline CDR1 reads SGHDT; CDR2 reads YYEEEE. This CDR3 spans 19 amino acids. V lost 4 bases, J lost 0 bases, and 20 bases lay in between. The CDR3 here is CASSKSGTNQPSGANVLTF. The CDR3 bases are TGTGCCAGCAGCAAATCCGGGACCAACCAACCCTCTGGGGCCAACGTCCTGACTTTC.

The rearrangement uses TRBV2 and TRBJ1-6; 7 bases are a match to TRBD1. The CDR3 runs to 13 residues. Per the germline V gene, CDR1 is SNHLY and CDR2 is FYNNEI. Germline trimming cut 6 bases from V and 8 bases from J; bases unmatched to any gene: 4. The CDR3 DNA reads as TGTGCCAGCAGCGGACAGGAGGATTCACCCCTCCACTTT. Its protein product is CASSGQEDSPLHF.

The genes are TRBV10-2 and TRBJ2-3, with D possibly called TRBD1 or TRBD2 (5 bases each). The CDR3 consists of 17 residues. Germline CDR1 is WSHSY and CDR2 is SAAADI. V gave up 0 bases and J gave up 0 bases, with 13 bases separating them. In DNA form, the CDR3 reads TGCGCCAGCAGTGAGTCTTGGGGGACCTCTAGCACAGATACGCAGTATTTT. As protein: CASSESWGTSSTDTQYF.

This sequence joins TRBV6-6 and TRBJ2-5; 12 nucleotides line up with TRBD2. Germline V gene lookup returns CDR1 MNHNY and CDR2 SVGAGI (reference sequence). The ends lost 2 bases at V and 5 bases at J; junction bases unmatched: 0. This CDR3 has 14 residues. As DNA, the CDR3 is TGTGCCAGCAGTTACCTAGCGGGGGGGGAGACCCAGTACTTC. This encodes CASSYLAGGETQYF.

V gene TRBV7-2 combines with J gene TRBJ2-5; D uncertain. Germline CDR1 is SGHTA and CDR2 is FQGNSA. V dropped 4 bases and J dropped 10 bases, with 16 bases sitting between them. CDR3 size: 13 residues. The CDR3 region is CASSSVRSLYQYF. The CDR3 DNA follows: TGTGCCAGCAGCTCCGTTAGGTCCCTTTACCAGTACTTC.

The CDR3 spells CASSPGRMTYEQYF. The DNA for the CDR3 is TGTGCCAGCTCACCAGGTCGGATGACCTACGAGCAGTACTTC. The genes are TRBV18 and TRBJ2-7, with D uncertain. CDR1 and CDR2 (germline): KGHSH, LQKENI. The CDR3 runs 14 residues. V lost 2 bases and J 2 bases, leaving 10 bases between the germline ends.

V usage is TRBV19 and J usage is TRBJ1-2; D ambiguous. Germline CDR1 LNHDA, CDR2 SQIVND (reference sequence). V shed 6 bases and J shed 7 bases, with 9 bases lying between them. The CDR3 is made up of 11 amino acids. In DNA form, the CDR3 reads TGTGCCAGTAGGCGGGCGGGTGGCTACACCTTC. Translating gives CASRRAGGYTF.

The chain uses TRBV6-1 and TRBJ1-3; no reliable D call. The CDR3 sequence is 16 residues long. Trimming cost V 2 bases and J 0 bases, with 11 bases left between them. Looked up from germline, CDR1 is MNHNS and CDR2 is SASEGT. The CDR3 spells CASSESRLGSGNTIYF. Written as DNA, the CDR3 is TGTGCCAGCAGTGAAAGCCGGCTCGGCTCTGGAAACACCATATATTTT.

The chain links TRBV7-9 to TRBJ2-1; tentatively, D is TRBD2 (6 bases). This CDR3 comprises 17 residues. V dropped 8 bases and J dropped 4 bases, with 24 bases sitting between them. Germline V gene data show CDR1 as SEHNR and CDR2 as FQNEAQ (reference sequence). DNA of the CDR3: TGTGCCAGCCGACCGGCGATTCGGGAGTCCCAATACAATGAGCAGTTCTTC. Its protein is CASRPAIRESQYNEQFF.

The chain is built from TRBV7-8 and TRBJ2-5, with TRBD1 identical over 7 bases. The CDR3 sequence is 16 residues long. The V gene's germline CDR1 is SGHVS and CDR2 FQNEAQ. After removal of 5 bases from V and 2 bases from J, the junction contained 11 bases not matched to a gene. DNA for the CDR3: TGTGCCAGCAGCATACAGGGGTCCGCATTTCAAGAGACCCAGTACTTC. Its protein is CASSIQGSAFQETQYF.

The CDR3 DNA reads TGTGCCAGCAGCGATACAGGGGGGTTTTCACCCCTCCACTTT. The encoded protein is CASSDTGGFSPLHF. This rearrangement joins TRBV7-2 to TRBJ1-6; 8 bases match TRBD1. Germline trimming cut 5 bases from V and 9 bases from J; bases unmatched to any gene: 6. CDR3 length equals 14 residues. Germline V lookup: CDR1 SGHTA, CDR2 FQGNSA. Full variable domain (remainder filled in from reference TRBV7-2 and TRBJ1-6): GAGVSQSPSNKVTEKGKDVELRCDPISGHTALYWYRQSLGQGLEFLIYFQGNSAPDKSGLPSDRFSAERTGGSVSTLTIQRTQQEDSAVYLCASSDTGGFSPLHFGNGTRLTVT.

The J gene is TRBJ1-5, the V gene TRBV7-2, with D perhaps matching TRBD1 (5 bases). This CDR3 has 14 amino acids. Germline assignment: CDR1 SGHTA and CDR2 FQGNSA. Trimming pared 2 bases from V and 5 bases from J, leaving 10 bases between. The CDR3 DNA is TGTGCCAGCAGCTTACGAAGAGGGGATCAGCCCCAGCATTTT. Protein: CASSLRRGDQPQHF. Full variable domain (rest looked up from reference TRBV7-2 and TRBJ1-5): GAGVSQSPSNKVTEKGKDVELRCDPISGHTALYWYRQSLGQGLEFLIYFQGNSAPDKSGLPSDRFSAERTGGSVSTLTIQRTQQEDSAVYLCASSLRRGDQPQHFGDGTRLSIL.

CDR3 sequence: CASSSRQGGMYNEQFF. The CDR3 DNA reads as TGTGCCAGCAGCTCACGACAGGGGGGGATGTACAATGAGCAGTTCTTC. This chain links TRBV7-9 with TRBJ2-1, with TRBD1 matching over 9 bases. The CDR3 runs to 16 residues. Unmatched junction bases numbered 8, after V lost 4 bases and J lost 4 bases. Germline V lookup: CDR1 SEHNR, CDR2 FQNEAQ (reference sequence).

This chain uses TRBV6-1 with TRBJ2-2, with a tentative D call TRBD2 (6 bases). Germline loops: CDR1 MNHNS, CDR2 SASEGT. Deletions cut 1 base from V and 5 bases from J, with 11 bases between. The CDR3 loop spans 15 amino acids. The CDR3 sequence is CASSEGLGGTGELFF. DNA of the CDR3: TGTGCCAGCAGTGAAGGCCTGGGGGGAACCGGGGAGCTGTTTTTT.

The CDR3 nucleotides are TGTGCCAGCACCATAATACAGGGGTTGAACACTGAAGCTTTCTTT. It codes for CASTIIQGLNTEAFF. This chain joins TRBV11-2 and TRBJ1-1; 7 bases match TRBD1. The germline V gene encodes CDR1 SGHAT and CDR2 FQNNGV. V lost 7 bases to trimming and J lost 0 bases; unmatched junction nucleotides: 8. The CDR3 consists of 15 residues.

The chain combines TRBV29-1 with TRBJ2-3, with D possibly matching TRBD1 (5 bases). In germline, CDR1 is SQVTM, CDR2 ANQGSEA. This CDR3 comprises 13 residues. Trimming removed 4 bases from V and 2 bases from J, with 10 bases in between. The DNA for the CDR3 is TGCAGCGTTGTCGCAGGGAACACAGATACGCAGTATTTT. This gives the protein CSVVAGNTDTQYF.

The gene calls are TRBV30 and TRBJ1-5; the D gene is possibly TRBD1 (5 bases). Trimming cost V 2 bases and J 5 bases, with 10 bases left between them. The germline gives CDR1 GTSNPN, CDR2 SVGIG (reference sequence). The length of the CDR3 is 13 residues. CDR3 amino acids: CAWSRGGDQPQHF. CDR3 sequence (DNA): TGTGCCTGGAGTCGTGGGGGTGATCAGCCCCAGCATTTT. Drawing the rest from reference TRBV30 and TRBJ1-5, the complete variable domain is SQTIHQWPATLVQPVGSPLSLECTVEGTSNPNLYWYRQAAGRGLQLLFYSVGIGQISSEVPQNLSASRPQDRQFILSSKKLLLSDSGFYLCAWSRGGDQPQHFGDGTRLSIL.

The gene calls are TRBV5-1 and TRBJ2-1; 10 positions match TRBD2. This CDR3 region has 19 residues. In germline, CDR1 is SGHRS, CDR2 YFSETQ. Trimming cost V 1 base and J 6 bases; bases outside gene matches: 16. Written as DNA, the CDR3 is TGCGCCAGCAGCTTGAGATCCCACTGGCTAGCGGGAGAGGGCAATGAGCAGTTCTTC. It yields the protein CASSLRSHWLAGEGNEQFF.

The chain couples TRBV6-1 to TRBJ2-3, with D uncertain. The germline V gene has CDR1 MNHNS and CDR2 SASEGT. Trimming stripped 3 bases from V and 1 base from J, with 11 bases between. The CDR3 consists of 15 residues. CDR3 DNA: TGTGCCAGCAGTGAGGGCCCATCCGGCACAGATACGCAGTATTTT. It is translated as CASSEGPSGTDTQYF.

Details on this clone: This specimen includes other DNA sequences encoding the same CDR3. V and J are TRBV20-1 and TRBJ1-2, with 8 positions matching TRBD1. Germline-derived CDR1 and CDR2 are DFQATT and SNEGSKA (reference sequence). V dropped 6 bases and J dropped 4; count of bases not matched to a gene: 1. CDR3 length: 11 amino acids. CDR3 residues: CSAGQGYGYTF. CDR3 DNA sequence: TGCAGTGCCGGACAGGGCTATGGCTACACCTTC.

The rearrangement links TRBV9 to TRBJ2-7; 11 bases fit TRBD1. Germline V gene data show CDR1 as SGDLS and CDR2 as YYNGEE. After removal of 2 bases from V and 3 bases from J, the junction contained 7 bases not matched to a gene. There are 16 residues in the CDR3. The CDR3 coding sequence is TGTGCCAGCAGCGTTGGGTCCGGGACAGGGGGCTACGAGCAGTACTTC. Protein: CASSVGSGTGGYEQYF.

This chain connects TRBV6-1 to TRBJ1-1; D is perhaps TRBD1 (6 bases). CDR1 MNHNS and CDR2 SASEGT come from the germline V gene. This CDR3 is 17 amino acids long. The V gene lost 2 bases and the J gene lost 1 base, with 17 bases spanning the gap. The CDR3 DNA is TGTGCCAGCAGTGAAAGGGGGGCAGGTACCCCGAACACTGAAGCTTTCTTT. This sequence encodes CASSERGAGTPNTEAFF.

The genes are TRBV27 and TRBJ2-7; tentative D call: TRBD2 (5 bases). Per the germline V gene, CDR1 is MNHEY and CDR2 is SMNVEV (reference sequence). Trimming took 5 bases from V and 2 from J, leaving 13 bases between them. The CDR3 covers 14 residues. DNA of the CDR3: TGTGCCAGCAGTGTGTTTATGAGGGCCTACGAGCAGTACTTC. Its translation: CASSVFMRAYEQYF.

This chain links TRBV2 with TRBJ1-1, with D possibly TRBD1 on 6 matching bases. This CDR3 is 14 amino acids long. CDR1 and CDR2 (germline): SNHLY, FYNNEI. V was shortened by 8 bases and J by 2 bases, with 15 bases between the two germline ends. The CDR3 coding sequence is TGTGCCAGCGCCACCGGGACACGAAACACTGAAGCTTTCTTT. It is translated as CASATGTRNTEAFF.

This chain uses TRBV18 with TRBJ1-4, with a weak D call TRBD1 (6 bases). V was trimmed by 2 bases and J by 7 bases, leaving 14 bases between them. CDR3 size: 15 residues. Germline V gives CDR1 KGHSH, CDR2 LQKENI. CDR3 nucleotide sequence: TGTGCCAGCTCACCAAGGGGGAACGGCGCTGAAAAACTGTTTTTT. Translation gives CASSPRGNGAEKLFF.

Concerning this clone itself: The same CDR3 also results from other DNA sequences found in this sample. The genes are TRBV5-1 and TRBJ2-1; 7 bases are a match to TRBD2. The CDR3 covers 15 residues. Germline CDR1 and CDR2: SGHRS and YFSETQ. J gave up 2 bases and V 4 bases, and 6 bases lay outside the gene matches. The CDR3 DNA sequence: TGCGCCAGCAGCACAAGCGGGACCACCTACAATGAGCAGTTCTTC. Translation: CASSTSGTTYNEQFF.

This clone was seen once. This chain joins TRBV6-6 and TRBJ2-3; 8 bases are a match to TRBD1. J gave up 1 base and V 2 bases, and 2 bases lay outside the gene matches. Germline CDR1 and CDR2: MNHNY and SVGAGI (reference sequence). The CDR3 loop spans 15 amino acids. The CDR3 loop is CASSYTDRGTDTQYF. CDR3 DNA: TGTGCCAGCAGTTACACGGACAGGGGCACAGATACGCAGTATTTT.

Comments on this clone: The sample holds other DNA sequences that translate to the same CDR3. This chain links TRBV2 with TRBJ1-1; possible D gene TRBD1, 5 bases. Germline-derived CDR1 and CDR2 are SNHLY and FYNNEI. The CDR3 loop spans 13 amino acids. Trimming cost V 5 bases and J 4 bases, with 11 bases left between them. Here the CDR3 DNA reads TGTGCCAGCAGTTCAGGGCGAGGCACTGAAGCTTTCTTT. This translates into CASSSGRGTEAFF. The full variable domain, its missing parts supplied by reference TRBV2 and TRBJ1-1, is EPEVTQTPSHQVTQMGQEVILRCVPISNHLYFYWYRQILGQKVEFLVSFYNNEISEKSEIFDDQFSVERPDGSNFTLKIRSTKLEDSAMYFCASSSGRGTEAFFGQGTRLTVV.